This T cell receptor (beta chain) was captured by sequencing in a study of blood T cell repertoires in COVID-19. The V and J ends lost 8 bases and 7 bases, in that order; junction bases with no gene match: 2. This CDR3 is 11 amino acids long. Germline V CDR1 and CDR2: MDHEN, SYDVKM. This clone has more than one count but fewer than ten. Under the authors' procedure: The assay estimated nucleated cells by amplifying reference gene primers. The assay was immunoSEQ multiplex PCR, and TCRdb's table has in-frame clones only and misses some. The DNA gave D and trimming, while V, J and clone size come from that table. The table has approximately 80,000 clones, more than 60% seen once.

This sequence was found in a human donor in a cohort sampled during active COVID-19. The sequenced sample consisted of peripheral blood. V gene TRBV28 combines with J gene TRBJ2-1; TRBD2 matches at 7 bases. The CDR3 region is CASGEGNEQFF. The CDR3 DNA reads as TGTGCCAGCGGGGAGGGGAATGAGCAGTTCTTC.